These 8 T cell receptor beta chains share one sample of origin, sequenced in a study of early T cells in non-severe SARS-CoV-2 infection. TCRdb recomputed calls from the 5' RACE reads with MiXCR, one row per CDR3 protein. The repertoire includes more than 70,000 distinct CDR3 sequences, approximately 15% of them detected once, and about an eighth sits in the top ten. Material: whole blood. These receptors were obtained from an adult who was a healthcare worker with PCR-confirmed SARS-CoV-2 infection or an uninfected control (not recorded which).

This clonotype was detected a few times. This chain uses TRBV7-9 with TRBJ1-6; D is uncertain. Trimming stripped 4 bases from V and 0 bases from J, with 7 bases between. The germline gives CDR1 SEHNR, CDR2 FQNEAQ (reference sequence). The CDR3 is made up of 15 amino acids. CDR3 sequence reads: CASSSPLSYNSPLHF. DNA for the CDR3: TGTGCCAGCAGCTCCCCCCTCTCCTATAATTCACCCCTCCACTTT.

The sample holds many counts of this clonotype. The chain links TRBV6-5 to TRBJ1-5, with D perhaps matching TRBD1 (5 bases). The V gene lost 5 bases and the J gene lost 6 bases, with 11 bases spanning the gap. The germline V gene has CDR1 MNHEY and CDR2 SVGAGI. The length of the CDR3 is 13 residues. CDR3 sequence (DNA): TGTGCCAGCAGTCGGGGGGAGAGTCAGCCCCAGCATTTT. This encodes CASSRGESQPQHF.

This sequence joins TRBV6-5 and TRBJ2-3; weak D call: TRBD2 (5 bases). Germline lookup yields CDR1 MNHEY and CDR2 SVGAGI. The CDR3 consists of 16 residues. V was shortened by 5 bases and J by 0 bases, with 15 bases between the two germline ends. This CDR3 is CASSRRRRVSTDTQYF. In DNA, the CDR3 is TGTGCCAGCAGTCGAAGGAGGCGAGTTAGCACAGATACGCAGTATTTT.

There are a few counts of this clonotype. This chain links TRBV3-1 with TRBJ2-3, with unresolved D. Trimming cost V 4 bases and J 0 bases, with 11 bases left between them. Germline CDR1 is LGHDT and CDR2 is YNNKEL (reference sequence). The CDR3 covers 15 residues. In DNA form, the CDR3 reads TGTGCCAGCAGCCCTCACACAGTTAGCACAGATACGCAGTATTTT. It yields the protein CASSPHTVSTDTQYF.

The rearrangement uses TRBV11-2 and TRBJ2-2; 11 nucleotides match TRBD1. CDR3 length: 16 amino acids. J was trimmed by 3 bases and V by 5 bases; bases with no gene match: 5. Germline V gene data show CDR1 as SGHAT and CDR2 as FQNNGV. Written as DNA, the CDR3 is TGTGCCAGCAGCCCTAGGACAGGGGGCTACACCGGGGAGCTGTTTTTT. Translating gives CASSPRTGGYTGELFF. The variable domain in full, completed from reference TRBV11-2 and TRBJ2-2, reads EAGVAQSPRYKIIEKRQSVAFWCNPISGHATLYWYQQILGQGPKLLIQFQNNGVVDDSQLPKDRFSAERLKGVDSTLKIQPAKLEDSAVYLCASSPRTGGYTGELFFGEGSRLTVL.

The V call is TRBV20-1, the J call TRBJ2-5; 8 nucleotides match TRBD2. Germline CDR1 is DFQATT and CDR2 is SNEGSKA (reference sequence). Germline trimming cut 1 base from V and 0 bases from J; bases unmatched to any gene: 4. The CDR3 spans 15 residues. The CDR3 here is CSARVTSGNQETQYF. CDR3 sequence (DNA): TGCAGTGCTAGAGTCACTAGCGGAAACCAAGAGACCCAGTACTTC.

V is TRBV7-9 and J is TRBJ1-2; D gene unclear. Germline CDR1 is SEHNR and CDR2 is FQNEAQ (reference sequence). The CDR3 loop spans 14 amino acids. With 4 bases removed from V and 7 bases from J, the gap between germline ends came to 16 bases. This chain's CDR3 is CASSSIARGTGYTF. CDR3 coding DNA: TGTGCCAGCAGCTCCATAGCGCGGGGTACTGGCTACACCTTC.

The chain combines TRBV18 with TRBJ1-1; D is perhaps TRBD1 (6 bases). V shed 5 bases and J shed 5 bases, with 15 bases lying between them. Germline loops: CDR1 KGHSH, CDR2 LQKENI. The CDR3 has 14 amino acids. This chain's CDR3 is CASSTSGGHTEAFF. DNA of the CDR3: TGTGCCAGCTCAACCTCCGGGGGGCATACTGAAGCTTTCTTT.